This TCR beta chain was found in a study of blood T cell repertoires in COVID-19. Study summary: Sources were T cells, B-cell-depleted T cells, or PBMCs; the material itself was cDNA or gDNA.

TCRdb keeps only in-frame clones here, not all; method: immunoSEQ multiplex PCR. This sample carries hundreds of thousands of clones, approximately 78% of them seen once, and the ten largest clones take about 5%. Germline CDR1 and CDR2: LGHNA and YNFKEQ. The CDR3 is 13 residues long. V was clipped by 3 bases and J by 7 bases, with 10 bases between them. Cohort assignment relied on participant-reported clinical history. The TCR sequence derives from a man aged 35 to 55 who had been exposed to COVID-19. The sample comprised PBMCs or T cells enriched from blood (not recorded which). This chain links TRBV4-2 with TRBJ1-5; D possibly corresponds to TRBD1 (5 bases). DNA for the CDR3: TGTGCCAGCAGCCAGGCAGGGCACCAGCCCCAGCATTTT. Translated, it gives CASSQAGHQPQHF.